The present entry profiles one T cell receptor beta chain with its context. The repertoire was sequenced with immunoSEQ multiplex PCR; TCRdb's copy has only in-frame clones and lacks some. The sample lists under 2,000,000 clones, approximately 94% seen once, with around 1.2% in the top ten. Naive CD8 cells comprised CD45RO-negative, CCR7-positively selected cells, excluding terminally differentiated effector memory CD45RA+ cells. With V trimmed by 1 base and J by 5 bases, 7 bases remained unmatched. Germline assignment: CDR1 GTSNPN and CDR2 SVGIG (reference sequence). This CDR3 is 16 amino acids long. These data belong to a study of shared clonotypes between healthy human individuals.

The chain has TRBV30 and TRBJ2-1; 11 nucleotides line up with TRBD2. This TCR was recovered from a man aged 18 to 35 in good health. Material: naive CD8+ T cells sorted from blood. CDR3: CAWSELAGDVDNEQFF. The CDR3 region has the DNA TGTGCCTGGAGTGAACTAGCGGGAGATGTGGACAATGAGCAGTTCTTC.